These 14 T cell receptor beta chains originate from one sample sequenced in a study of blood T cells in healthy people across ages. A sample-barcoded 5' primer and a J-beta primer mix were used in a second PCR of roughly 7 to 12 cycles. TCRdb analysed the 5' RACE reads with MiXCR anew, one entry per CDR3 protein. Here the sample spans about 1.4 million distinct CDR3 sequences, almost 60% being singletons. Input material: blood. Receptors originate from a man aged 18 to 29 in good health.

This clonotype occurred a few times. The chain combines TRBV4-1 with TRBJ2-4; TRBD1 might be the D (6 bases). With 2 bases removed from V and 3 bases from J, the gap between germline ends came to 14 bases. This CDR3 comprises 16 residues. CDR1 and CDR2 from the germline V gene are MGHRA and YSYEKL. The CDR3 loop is CASSQQGQGFKNIQYF. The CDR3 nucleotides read TGCGCCAGCAGCCAACAGGGACAAGGGTTCAAAAACATTCAGTACTTC.

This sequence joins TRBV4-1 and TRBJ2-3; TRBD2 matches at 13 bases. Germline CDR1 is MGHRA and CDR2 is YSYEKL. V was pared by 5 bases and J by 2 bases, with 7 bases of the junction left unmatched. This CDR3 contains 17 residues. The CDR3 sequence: CASSAQGTSGVTDTQYF. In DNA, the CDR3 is TGCGCCAGCAGCGCTCAAGGGACTAGCGGGGTCACAGATACGCAGTATTTT.

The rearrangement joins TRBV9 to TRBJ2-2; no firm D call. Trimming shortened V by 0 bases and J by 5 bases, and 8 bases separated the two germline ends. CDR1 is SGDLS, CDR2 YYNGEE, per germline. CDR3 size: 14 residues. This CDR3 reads CASSVGGLTGELFF. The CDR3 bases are TGTGCCAGCAGCGTAGGAGGCCTGACCGGGGAGCTGTTTTTT.

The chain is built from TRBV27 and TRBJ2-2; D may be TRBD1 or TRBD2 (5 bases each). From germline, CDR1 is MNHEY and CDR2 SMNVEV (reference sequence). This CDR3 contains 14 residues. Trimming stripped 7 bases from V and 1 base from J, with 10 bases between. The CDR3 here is CASNAGGNTGELFF. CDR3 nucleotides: TGTGCCAGCAATGCTGGGGGGAACACCGGGGAGCTGTTTTTT.

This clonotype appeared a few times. CDR3 sequence: CSARAGRNNEKLFF. CDR3 sequence (DNA): TGCAGTGCTAGAGCGGGACGGAATAATGAAAAACTGTTTTTT. V usage is TRBV20-1 and J usage is TRBJ1-4; the D gene is possibly TRBD1 (5 bases). The germline V and J ends were trimmed by 1 base and 4 bases, with 10 bases remaining between them. CDR1 DFQATT and CDR2 SNEGSKA come from the germline V gene (reference sequence). The CDR3 extends over 14 amino acids.

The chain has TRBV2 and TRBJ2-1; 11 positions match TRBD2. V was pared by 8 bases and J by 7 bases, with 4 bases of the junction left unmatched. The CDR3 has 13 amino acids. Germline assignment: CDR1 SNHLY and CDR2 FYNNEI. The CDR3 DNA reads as TGTGCCAGCGAAGCTAGCGGGGGGAATGAGCAGTTCTTC. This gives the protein CASEASGGNEQFF.

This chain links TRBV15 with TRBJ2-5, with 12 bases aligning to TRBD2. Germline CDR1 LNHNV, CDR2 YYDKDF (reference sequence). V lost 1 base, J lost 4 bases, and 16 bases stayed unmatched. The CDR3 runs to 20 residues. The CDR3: CATSRGWASGRARALETQYF. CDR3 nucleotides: TGTGCCACCAGCAGAGGATGGGCTAGCGGGAGGGCCAGGGCATTAGAGACCCAGTACTTC.

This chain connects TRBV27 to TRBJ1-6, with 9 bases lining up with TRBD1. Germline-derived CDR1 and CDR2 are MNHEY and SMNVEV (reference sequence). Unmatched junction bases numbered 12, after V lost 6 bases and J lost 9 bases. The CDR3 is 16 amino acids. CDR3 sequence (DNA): TGTGCCAGCAGCCTCACCGGGACAGGGTTTGCTTCACCCCTCCACTTT. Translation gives CASSLTGTGFASPLHF.

The CDR3 spells CASSQVHNEQFF. The CDR3 region has the DNA TGTGCCAGCAGCCAAGTTCACAATGAGCAGTTCTTC. This chain joins TRBV3-1 and TRBJ2-1; no clear D. Between the trimmed V and J ends, which lost 1 base and 5 bases, there was a span of 3 bases. The germline CDR1 and CDR2 sequences are LGHDT and YNNKEL (reference sequence). The CDR3 spans 12 residues.

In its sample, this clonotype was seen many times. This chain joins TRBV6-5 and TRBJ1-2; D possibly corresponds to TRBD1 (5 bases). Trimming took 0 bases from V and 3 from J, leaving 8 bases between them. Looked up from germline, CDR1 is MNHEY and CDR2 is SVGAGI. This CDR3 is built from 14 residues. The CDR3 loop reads CASSYSEGYYGYTF. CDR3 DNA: TGTGCCAGCAGTTACTCAGAGGGGTACTATGGCTACACCTTC.

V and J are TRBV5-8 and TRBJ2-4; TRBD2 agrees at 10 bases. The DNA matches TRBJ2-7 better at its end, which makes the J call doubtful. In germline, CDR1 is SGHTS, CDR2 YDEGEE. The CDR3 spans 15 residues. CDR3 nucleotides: TGTGCCAGCAGCTTGCTAGCGGGGGCATTTTACGAGCAGTACTTC. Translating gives CASSLLAGAFYEQYF.

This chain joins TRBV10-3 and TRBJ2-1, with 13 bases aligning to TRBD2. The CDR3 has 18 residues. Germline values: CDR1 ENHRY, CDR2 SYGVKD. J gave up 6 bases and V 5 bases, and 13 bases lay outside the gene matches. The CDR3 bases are TGTGCCATCAGTAGCGGACTAGCGGGAGAACTAAGGTCCAATGAGCAGTTCTTC. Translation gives CAISSGLAGELRSNEQFF.

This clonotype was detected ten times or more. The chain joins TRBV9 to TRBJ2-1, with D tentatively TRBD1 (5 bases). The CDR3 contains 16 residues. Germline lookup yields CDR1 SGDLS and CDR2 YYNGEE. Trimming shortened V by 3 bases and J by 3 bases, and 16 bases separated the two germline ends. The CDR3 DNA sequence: TGTGCCAGCAGCGCCCCGTATAAGGGGAACTACAATGAGCAGTTCTTC. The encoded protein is CASSAPYKGNYNEQFF.

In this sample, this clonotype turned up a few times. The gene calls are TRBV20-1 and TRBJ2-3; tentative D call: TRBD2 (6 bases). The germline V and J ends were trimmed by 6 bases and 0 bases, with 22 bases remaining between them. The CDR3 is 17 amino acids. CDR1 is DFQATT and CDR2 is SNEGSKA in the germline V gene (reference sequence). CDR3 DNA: TGCAGTGCCACAAAATTTGGGGGGACCCACAGCACAGATACGCAGTATTTT. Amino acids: CSATKFGGTHSTDTQYF.